Shown below are 24 T cell receptor beta chains from a single sample sequenced in a study of neurological immune-mediated disorders. The time point here: technical triplicate 3. A single record per CDR3 protein comes from TCRdb applying MiXCR to the 5' RACE reads. Counted here are 25,000 to 35,000 distinct CDR3 sequences, roughly 16% occurring once; the ten biggest clones make up roughly 4.5%. Sequencing used CD4+ T cells from blood. The receptors stem from a female donor with HTLV-1-associated myelopathy (HAM/TSP).

Notes on this clonotype: It is unclear where the CDR3 begins or ends on the DNA, so no DNA is shown, and the CDR3 is as TCRdb lists it. The rearrangement links TRBV5-1 to TRBJ2-3; the listed D gene, TRBD2, was not tested against the DNA. The V gene's germline CDR1 is SGHRS and CDR2 YFSETQ. Inclusive of both ends, the CDR3 amounts to 23 amino acids. CDR3 sequence reads: CASSFYICSANSGRAVGPDTQYF.

This clonotype was counted many times. The chain combines TRBV5-1 with TRBJ2-3; D may match TRBD1 or TRBD2 (5 bases each). Per germline, CDR1 SGHRS and CDR2 YFSETQ. V lost 4 bases to trimming and J lost 2 bases, with 11 bases between them. The CDR3 spans 14 residues. CDR3 DNA: TGCGCCAGCAGCCAGGGACCGACCACAGATACGCAGTATTTT. It encodes CASSQGPTTDTQYF.

This clonotype was recorded many times. The chain has TRBV6-2 or TRBV6-3 and TRBJ1-2, with unresolved D. The CDR3 is 12 residues long. V lost 6 bases, J lost 6 bases, and 11 bases lay in between. Germline CDR1 reads MNHEY; CDR2 reads SVGEGT. CDR3 nucleotides: TGTGCCAGCAGCCTTATCGGGGATGGCTACACCTTC. Protein: CASSLIGDGYTF.

At least ten counts were recorded for this clonotype. The chain has TRBV7-2 and TRBJ1-6; D is undetermined. Trimming left V 4 bases short and J 0 bases short, with 4 bases between. From germline, CDR1 is SGHTA and CDR2 FQGNSA. The CDR3 is 14 residues long. The CDR3 region is CASSSSSYNSPLHF. The CDR3 DNA reads as TGTGCCAGCAGCTCGAGCTCCTATAATTCACCCCTCCACTTT.

This clonotype was recorded at least ten times. The rearrangement uses TRBV5-1 and TRBJ1-5; D is uncertain. The CDR3 sequence is 14 residues long. V was pared by 3 bases and J by 4 bases, with 11 bases between. Germline-derived CDR1 and CDR2 are SGHRS and YFSETQ. CDR3 residues: CASSYDGINQPQHF. CDR3 bases: TGCGCCAGCAGCTATGACGGGATTAATCAGCCCCAGCATTTT.

This chain uses TRBV21-1 with TRBJ1-3. TRBV21-1 is deemed a pseudogene. The CDR3 runs to 14 residues. CDR3 in DNA: TGTGCCAGCAGCGTACCCATCTCCGGAAACACCATATATTTT. This gives the protein CASSVPISGNTIYF.

This clonotype was seen ten or more times. V is TRBV5-1 and J is TRBJ2-1, with TRBD2 matching over 12 bases. The germline V gene encodes CDR1 SGHRS and CDR2 YFSETQ. There are 16 residues in the CDR3. V was pared by 4 bases and J by 4 bases, with 6 bases of the junction left unmatched. CDR3 in DNA: TGCGCCAGCAGCACCCTAGCGGGAGGGGAGTACAATGAGCAGTTCTTC. It translates to CASSTLAGGEYNEQFF.

This clonotype has at least ten counts. CDR3 region: CASSLGTGARNQPQHF. Here the CDR3 DNA reads TGTGCCAGCAGCTTGGGGACAGGGGCACGCAATCAGCCCCAGCATTTT. The chain has TRBV11-2 and TRBJ1-5; 10 nucleotides agree with TRBD1. The CDR3 sequence is 16 residues long. V was clipped by 3 bases and J by 2 bases; unmatched bases: 4. Germline loops: CDR1 SGHAT, CDR2 FQNNGV.

This clonotype was counted many times. This rearrangement joins TRBV4-3 to TRBJ2-3, with D possibly called TRBD1 or TRBD2 (6 bases each). The length of the CDR3 is 16 residues. Germline CDR1 LGHNA, CDR2 YSLEER. The V end was cut by 3 bases, the J end by 1 base, with 14 bases between. In nucleotides, the CDR3 is TGCGCCAGCAGCCAGCAGAGGGGGGACGGCACAGATACGCAGTATTTT. It codes for CASSQQRGDGTDTQYF.

This clonotype was observed many times. The chain combines TRBV6-9 with TRBJ1-5, with 7 bases aligning to TRBD1. CDR3 size: 13 residues. V gave up 5 bases and J gave up 7 bases; unmatched junction bases: 5. In germline, CDR1 is MNHGY, CDR2 SVAAGI. CDR3: CASSETGRQPQHF. The CDR3 nucleotides are TGTGCCAGCAGTGAGACAGGGAGGCAGCCCCAGCATTTT.

This clonotype was seen at least ten times. The rearrangement links TRBV29-1 to TRBJ2-1; D perhaps matches TRBD1 (6 bases). The V and J ends lost 7 bases and 6 bases respectively, with 13 bases between them. Germline values: CDR1 SQVTM, CDR2 ANQGSEA. The CDR3 sequence is 12 residues long. The CDR3 loop is CSGGDMVNEQFF. In DNA form, the CDR3 reads TGCAGCGGTGGGGACATGGTCAATGAGCAGTTCTTC.

This clonotype is medium-sized within its sample. In DNA form, the CDR3 reads TGCAGTGCGGAGAGGCACGGGGACGAGCAGTACTTC. Its translation: CSAERHGDEQYF. The rearrangement links TRBV20-1 to TRBJ2-7; the D gene is possibly TRBD2 (5 bases). The CDR3 has 12 amino acids. V lost 6 bases to trimming and J lost 5 bases, with 14 bases between them. The germline V gene has CDR1 DFQATT and CDR2 SNEGSKA (reference sequence).

This clonotype was detected many times. The chain links TRBV7-2 to TRBJ1-5; 8 positions match TRBD1. Looked up from germline, CDR1 is SGHTA and CDR2 is FQGNSA. The CDR3 totals 15 residues. The junction had 6 bases not matched to a gene; V was cut back by 5 bases and J by 3 bases. CDR3 in amino acids: CASSTRTGPNQPQHF. CDR3 nucleotides: TGTGCCAGCAGCACAAGGACAGGGCCCAATCAGCCCCAGCATTTT.

This clonotype has ten or more counts. This chain uses TRBV20-1 with TRBJ2-1; 9 bases fit TRBD1. Losses at the gene ends were 1 base for V and 1 base for J; bases not matched to a gene: 2. The CDR3 loop spans 15 amino acids. Germline CDR1 reads DFQATT; CDR2 reads SNEGSKA (reference sequence). The CDR3: CSARGGTGSYNEQFF. The CDR3 DNA reads TGCAGTGCTAGAGGGGGGACAGGGTCCTACAATGAGCAGTTCTTC.

This clonotype was seen at least ten times. The gene calls are TRBV12-3 or TRBV12-4 and TRBJ1-2; TRBD1 agrees at 8 bases. V shed 5 bases, J shed 8 bases, and the junction held 13 bases outside the gene matches. The CDR3 sequence is 15 residues long. Written as DNA, the CDR3 is TGTGCCAGCAGTCGAGGGACAGGCGAAACGGGGGGCTACACCTTC. Translation: CASSRGTGETGGYTF.

Ten or more counts support this clonotype. This sequence joins TRBV5-1 and TRBJ1-2; D unclear. Germline loops: CDR1 SGHRS, CDR2 YFSETQ. V was pared by 4 bases and J by 6 bases, with 13 bases between. The CDR3 covers 13 residues. The CDR3 region has the DNA TGCGCCAGCAGCCTCAATAGGGAGGATGGCTACACCTTC. It specifies CASSLNREDGYTF.

This clonotype was seen repeatedly, ten times or more. The V and J genes are TRBV5-1 and TRBJ2-3; a weak D match, TRBD2 (6 bases). V was clipped by 6 bases and J by 8 bases, with 16 bases between them. This CDR3 region has 13 residues. Germline values: CDR1 SGHRS, CDR2 YFSETQ. The CDR3 bases are TGCGCCAGCAAGGGGACTGGCGGAAGTACGCAGTATTTT. Its protein product is CASKGTGGSTQYF. The variable domain in full, completed from reference TRBV5-1 and TRBJ2-3, reads KAGVTQTPRYLIKTRGQQVTLSCSPISGHRSVSWYQQTPGQGLQFLFEYFSETQRNKGNFPGRFSGRQFSNSRSEMNVSTLELGDSALYLCASKGTGGSTQYFGPGTRLTVL.

This clonotype qualifies as medium-sized. Here the CDR3 reads CASSSQTSWETQYF. CDR3 bases: TGTGCCAGCAGCTCCCAGACTAGCTGGGAGACCCAGTACTTC. The chain recombines TRBV7-2 with TRBJ2-5, with 7 bases that match TRBD2. The V gene's germline CDR1 is SGHTA and CDR2 FQGNSA. The V and J ends lost 4 bases and 5 bases, in that order; junction bases with no gene match: 7. The CDR3 runs 14 residues. The whole variable domain, filled in from reference TRBV7-2 and TRBJ2-5, reads GAGVSQSPSNKVTEKGKDVELRCDPISGHTALYWYRQSLGQGLEFLIYFQGNSAPDKSGLPSDRFSAERTGGSVSTLTIQRTQQEDSAVYLCASSSQTSWETQYFGPGTRLLVL.

This clonotype occurred many times. The chain couples TRBV3-1 to TRBJ2-2, with D perhaps assigned TRBD1 or TRBD2 (5 bases each). The CDR3 is 14 amino acids. V shed 5 bases and J shed 1 base, with 8 bases lying between them. Germline V gene data show CDR1 as LGHDT and CDR2 as YNNKEL (reference sequence). The CDR3 bases are TGTGCCAGCAGCTGGGACGGGAACACCGGGGAGCTGTTTTTT. This gives the protein CASSWDGNTGELFF.

This clonotype has at least ten counts. The rearrangement joins TRBV20-1 to TRBJ2-1; D may be TRBD2 (6 bases). V was clipped by 1 base and J by 6 bases, with 19 bases between them. CDR3 size: 16 residues. Germline lookup yields CDR1 DFQATT and CDR2 SNEGSKA (reference sequence). The CDR3 region is CSARGVRSGVLNEQFF. The CDR3 bases are TGCAGTGCTAGAGGGGTTCGCTCGGGGGTCCTCAATGAGCAGTTCTTC.

This clonotype was seen repeatedly, ten times or more. The chain employs TRBV3-1 and TRBJ2-7, with a weak D call TRBD2 (6 bases). The CDR3 length is 13 residues. The V gene's germline CDR1 is LGHDT and CDR2 YNNKEL (reference sequence). V was cut by 1 base and J by 2 bases, with 6 bases left in between. CDR3 sequence reads: CASSQGLAYEQYF. CDR3 nucleotide sequence: TGTGCCAGCAGCCAAGGACTAGCCTACGAGCAGTACTTC.

The sample holds many counts of this clonotype. V and J are TRBV7-2 and TRBJ2-3, with 7 bases that match TRBD1. CDR3 length: 15 residues. Per germline, CDR1 SGHTA and CDR2 FQGNSA. V was pared by 4 bases and J by 6 bases, with 10 bases of the junction left unmatched. For the CDR3, the DNA is TGTGCCAGCAGCTCCGGACAGGTCTCGCGGGATACGCAGTATTTT. It yields the protein CASSSGQVSRDTQYF.

This clonotype was counted many times. This chain uses TRBV7-2 with TRBJ1-2; no reliable D call. CDR3 length: 11 residues. Between the trimmed V and J ends, which lost 2 bases and 7 bases, there was a span of 5 bases. Germline assignment: CDR1 SGHTA and CDR2 FQGNSA. CDR3 loop: CASSLIGGYTF. The CDR3 coding sequence is TGTGCCAGCAGCTTAATTGGTGGCTACACCTTC.

This clonotype was seen repeatedly, ten times or more. This chain uses TRBV7-2 with TRBJ1-1; perhaps TRBD1 as D (6 bases). Per the germline V gene, CDR1 is SGHTA and CDR2 is FQGNSA. The CDR3 spans 14 residues. With 8 bases removed from V and 7 bases from J, the gap between germline ends came to 20 bases. CDR3 sequence reads: CASASSPGGLEAFF. The CDR3 DNA reads as TGTGCCAGCGCAAGCAGTCCGGGGGGCCTTGAAGCTTTCTTT.